The source of this T cell receptor beta chain is a study of siplizumab effects on memory and regulatory T cells. Only in-frame clones appear in the TCRdb table, and some are missing; sequencing was by immunoSEQ multiplex PCR. Of approximately 120,000 clones in the sample, around 92% were seen once. J was trimmed by 8 bases and V by 5 bases; bases with no gene match: 8. The CDR3 covers 14 residues. Germline V gene sequence: CDR1 MNHEY, CDR2 SMNVEV (reference sequence). The chain is built from TRBV27 and TRBJ2-4, with 8 bases aligning to TRBD1. The sequenced sample was Tregs sorted from blood. This receptor was taken from a human donor in good health. CDR3 nucleotide sequence: TGTGCCAGCAGTCCGACAGGGGTGGGATACATTCAGTACTTC. Translation gives CASSPTGVGYIQYF.